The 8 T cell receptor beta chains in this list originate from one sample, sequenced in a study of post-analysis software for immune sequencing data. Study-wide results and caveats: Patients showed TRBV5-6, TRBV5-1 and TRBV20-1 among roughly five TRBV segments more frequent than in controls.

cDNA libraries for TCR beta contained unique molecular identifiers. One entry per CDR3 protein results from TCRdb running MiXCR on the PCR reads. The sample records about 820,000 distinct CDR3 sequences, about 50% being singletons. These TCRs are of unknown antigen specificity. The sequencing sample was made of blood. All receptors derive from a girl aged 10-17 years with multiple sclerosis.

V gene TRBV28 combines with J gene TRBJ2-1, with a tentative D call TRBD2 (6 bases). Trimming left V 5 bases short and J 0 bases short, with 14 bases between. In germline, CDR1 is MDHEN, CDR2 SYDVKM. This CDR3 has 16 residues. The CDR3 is CASSPPRGASYNEQFF. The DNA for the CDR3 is TGTGCCAGCAGTCCCCCCCGCGGGGCCTCCTACAATGAGCAGTTCTTC.

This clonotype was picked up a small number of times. The CDR3 region is CASSGSSGSGSYEQYF. The CDR3 DNA reads as TGTGCCAGCAGCGGGTCTAGCGGAAGTGGCTCCTACGAGCAGTACTTC. This chain links TRBV7-3 with TRBJ2-7; TRBD2 aligns across 7 bases. Unmatched junction bases numbered 10, after V lost 5 bases and J lost 0 bases. CDR3 length: 16 residues. Germline values: CDR1 SGHTA, CDR2 FQGTGA.

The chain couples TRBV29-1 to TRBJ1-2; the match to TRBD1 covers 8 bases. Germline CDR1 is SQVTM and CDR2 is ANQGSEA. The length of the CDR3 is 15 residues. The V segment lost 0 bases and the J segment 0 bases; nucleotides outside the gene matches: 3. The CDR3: CSVEEGTGANYGYTF. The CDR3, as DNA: TGCAGCGTTGAAGAGGGGACAGGAGCTAACTATGGCTACACCTTC.

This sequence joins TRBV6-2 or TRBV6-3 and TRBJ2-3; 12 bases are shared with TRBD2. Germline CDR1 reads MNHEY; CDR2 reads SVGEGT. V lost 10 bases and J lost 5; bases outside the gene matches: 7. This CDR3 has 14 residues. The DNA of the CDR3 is TGTGCCATCACGGGACTAGCGGGTCAAGATACGCAGTATTTT. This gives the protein CAITGLAGQDTQYF.

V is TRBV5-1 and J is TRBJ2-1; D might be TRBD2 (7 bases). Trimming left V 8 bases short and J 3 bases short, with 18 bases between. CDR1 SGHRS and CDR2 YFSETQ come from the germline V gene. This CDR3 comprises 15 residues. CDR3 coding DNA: TGCGCCAGTAATACAGGGACTACAGGCTACAATGAGCAGTTCTTC. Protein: CASNTGTTGYNEQFF.

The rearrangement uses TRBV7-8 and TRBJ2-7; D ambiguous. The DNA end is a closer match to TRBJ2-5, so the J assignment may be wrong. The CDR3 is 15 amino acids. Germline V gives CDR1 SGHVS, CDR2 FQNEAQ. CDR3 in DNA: TGTGCCAGCAGCTTAGGGCAGAAGTCACAAGAGACCCAGTACTTC. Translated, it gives CASSLGQKSQETQYF.

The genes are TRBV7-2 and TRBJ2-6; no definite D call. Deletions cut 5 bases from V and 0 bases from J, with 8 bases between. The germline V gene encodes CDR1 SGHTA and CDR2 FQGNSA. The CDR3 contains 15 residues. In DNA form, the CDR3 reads TGTGCCAGCAGCCTTAGTCACTCTGGGGCCAACGTCCTGACTTTC. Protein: CASSLSHSGANVLTF.

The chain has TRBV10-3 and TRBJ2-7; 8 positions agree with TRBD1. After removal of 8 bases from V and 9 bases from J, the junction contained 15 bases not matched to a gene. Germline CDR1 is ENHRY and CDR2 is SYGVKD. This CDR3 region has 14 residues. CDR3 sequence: CAIAPGTGSPRQYF. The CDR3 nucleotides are TGTGCCATCGCCCCCGGGACAGGTTCCCCCAGGCAGTACTTC.